This T cell receptor (beta chain) comes out of a study of T cells in Graves' hyperthyroidism and ophthalmopathy. Study findings and constraints: Stable hyperthyroidism and ophthalmopathy were separated using 13 V-J signatures.

Template material for amplifying TCR beta CDR3 regions consisted of RNA transcripts. TCR CDR3 regions were first amplified by RT-PCR with HTBI primers. One entry per CDR3 protein results from TCRdb running MiXCR on the multiplex PCR reads. Of 300,000 to 450,000 distinct CDR3 sequences detected, approximately 14% appear once; the ten largest clones hold 15% to 20%. Ophthalmopathy patients had moderate-to-severe active disease, CAS ≥3, NOSPECS ≥4, and disease duration under 3 months. The authors took PBMCs from 10 ml fresh peripheral blood. Of note for this clonotype: Its specificity is unknown.

Between the trimmed V and J ends, which lost 2 bases and 9 bases, there was a span of 9 bases. This CDR3 is built from 13 residues. Germline V CDR1 and CDR2: SGHDT, YYEEEE. This chain joins TRBV5-6 and TRBJ1-6; D is uncertain. This TCR was sampled from a woman aged 25 to 45 with Graves' ophthalmopathy. The sample taken for sequencing was blood. The CDR3 is CASSLWIGSPLHF. In nucleotides, the CDR3 is TGTGCCAGCAGCTTATGGATTGGTTCACCCCTCCACTTT. Full variable domain (remainder filled in from reference TRBV5-6 and TRBJ1-6): DAGVTQSPTHLIKTRGQQVTLRCSPKSGHDTVSWYQQALGQGPQFIFQYYEEEERQRGNFPDRFSGHQFPNYSSELNVNALLLGDSALYLCASSLWIGSPLHFGNGTRLTVT.